This TCR beta chain originates from a study of high-grade serous ovarian cancer treatment subgroups. Study background: Mean per sample: about 14,000 reads, 6,500 to 9,000 unique TCR beta rearrangements.

About this clone: The antigen is not known.

Tumor tissue was taken before any definitive surgery or chemotherapy was given. Profiled with immunoSEQ multiplex PCR; TCRdb holds only in-frame clones, not every one. The sample holds approximately 4,000 clones, around 82% seen once. The CDR3 is 14 amino acids. The V and J ends lost 3 bases and 6 bases respectively, with 12 bases between them. The germline V gene encodes CDR1 SGHTA and CDR2 FQGNSA. Whole-study findings and limits: TCR relatedness rose with neoantigen level and trended with mutation load.

This sequence joins TRBV7-2 and TRBJ1-5, with D tentatively TRBD1 (5 bases). The sequence was obtained from a human donor with high-grade serous ovarian cancer. Sequenced sample: tumor tissue. CDR3 coding DNA: TGTGCCAGCAGCTTCACAGGTCAGGGTCAGCCCCAGCATTTT. Its translation is CASSFTGQGQPQHF.